This is a list of T cell receptor beta chains from one sample in a study of CD8 T cells in ankylosing spondylitis. A single record per CDR3 protein comes from TCRdb applying MiXCR to the 5' RACE reads. The sample contains some 200,000 distinct CDR3 sequences, about 6.7% of which appear only once. The source material was blood, either unsorted or a sorted T cell fraction (not recorded which). All receptors derive from a male donor with ankylosing spondylitis. The CDR3 runs from the conserved cysteine through the conserved F or W. Each record gives: clone size, V gene, D gene, J gene, CDR3 protein, CDR3 DNA. The D gene is left open where the match is weak. Only some rows state a clone size, as once, few, many or a class for expanded clones.

NA	TRBV2	NA	TRBJ2-7	CASSTNPDRNYYEQYF	TGTGCCAGCAGCACAAACCCGGACAGAAATTACTACGAGCAGTACTTC
few	TRBV28	NA	TRBJ1-1	CASSLMGVVEAFF	TGTGCCAGCAGTTTAATGGGAGTAGTTGAAGCTTTCTTT
NA	TRBV4-1	NA	TRBJ1-1	CASSQSALNTEAFF	TGCGCCAGCAGCCAATCCGCTCTGAACACTGAAGCTTTCTTT
many	TRBV5-1	NA	TRBJ2-1	CASSLEFGSRVGNEQFF	TGCGCCAGCAGCTTGGAATTTGGATCCAGGGTTGGCAATGAGCAGTTCTTC
many	TRBV19	NA	TRBJ1-3	CASIPQGVNTIYF	TGTGCCAGTATACCACAGGGAGTAAACACCATATATTTT
many	TRBV6-4	NA	TRBJ2-3	CASSEVVFTDTQYF	TGTGCCAGCAGTGAAGTAGTCTTCACAGATACGCAGTATTTT
few	TRBV2	TRBD1	TRBJ2-7	CARRDSGFHEQYF	TGTGCCAGAAGGGACAGCGGCTTCCACGAGCAGTACTTC
many	TRBV6-2/TRBV6-3	TRBD2	TRBJ2-5	CASRGFSGGETQYF	TGTGCCAGCAGAGGGTTCAGCGGGGGAGAGACCCAGTACTTC
many	TRBV6-5	NA	TRBJ2-5	CASGNQQRTQYF	TGTGCCAGCGGAAACCAGCAACGTACCCAGTACTTC
few	TRBV7-8	TRBD1	TRBJ2-3	CASSLGQGSDTQYF	TGTGCCAGCAGCCTAGGACAGGGGTCAGATACGCAGTATTTT
few	TRBV5-1	TRBD1	TRBJ2-1	CASSLGQGRTNEQFF	TGCGCCAGCAGCTTGGGACAGGGGCGTACAAATGAGCAGTTCTTC
many	TRBV4-2	TRBD2	TRBJ2-5	CASSQPGLAGGEQETQYF	TGTGCCAGCAGCCAACCCGGACTAGCGGGAGGTGAACAAGAGACCCAGTACTTC
NA	TRBV7-6	NA	TRBJ1-4	CASSLEGRVGEKLFF	TGTGCCAGCAGCTTAGAAGGGAGGGTTGGAGAAAAACTGTTTTTT
many	TRBV9	TRBD1	TRBJ2-1	CASSVGQGVVNEQFF	TGTGCCAGCAGCGTGGGACAGGGGGTAGTCAATGAGCAGTTCTTC
many	TRBV20-1	TRBD2	TRBJ2-1	CSAVATSESWNEQFF	TGCAGTGCCGTGGCGACTAGCGAGAGCTGGAATGAGCAGTTCTTC
many	TRBV11-1	NA	TRBJ2-7	CASSLGPLGTTSPYEQYF	TGTGCCAGCAGCTTAGGCCCCTTAGGGACGACAAGCCCCTACGAGCAGTACTTC
few	TRBV4-3	TRBD2	TRBJ2-2	CASSQGTGTMNTGELFF	TGCGCCAGCAGCCAAGGCACCGGGACTATGAACACCGGGGAGCTGTTTTTT
many	TRBV27	TRBD1	TRBJ1-4	CASSLFRGDNEKLFF	TGTGCCAGCAGTTTGTTCAGGGGGGATAATGAAAAACTGTTTTTT
few	TRBV3-1	TRBD1	TRBJ2-7	CASSQDRDSYEQYF	TGTGCCAGCAGCCAAGATAGGGACAGCTACGAGCAGTACTTC
few	TRBV5-5	TRBD2	TRBJ2-3	CASPEVWEGLTDTQYF	TGTGCCAGCCCCGAGGTGTGGGAGGGCCTGACAGATACGCAGTATTTT
few	TRBV6-1	NA	TRBJ1-5	CASSEDRRSYQPQHF	TGTGCCAGCAGTGAAGATCGCAGGTCATATCAGCCCCAGCATTTT
few	TRBV4-3	NA	TRBJ2-1	CASSQFEGEQFF	TGCGCCAGCAGCCAATTTGAGGGTGAGCAGTTCTTC
NA	TRBV28	TRBD2	TRBJ2-7	CASSHSGGNYEQYF	TGTGCCAGCAGCCATAGCGGGGGGAACTACGAGCAGTACTTC
many	TRBV28	NA	TRBJ2-2	CASRPGVGELFF	TGTGCCAGCAGACCCGGGGTCGGGGAGCTGTTTTTT
many	TRBV5-1	TRBD2	TRBJ2-1	CASSLSLRPGRADEQFF	TGCGCCAGCAGCTTGTCCCTCCGTCCCGGGAGGGCTGATGAGCAGTTCTTC
many	TRBV9	NA	TRBJ1-2	CASSAPGRNYGYTF	TGTGCCAGCAGCGCCCCCGGGAGAAACTATGGCTACACCTTC
few	TRBV27	TRBD1	TRBJ1-1	CASTDRTGNTEAFF	TGTGCCAGCACCGATCGGACAGGGAACACTGAAGCTTTCTTT
NA	TRBV15	NA	TRBJ2-3	CATSREEWFGTDTQYF	TGTGCCACCAGCAGAGAGGAGTGGTTCGGCACAGATACGCAGTATTTT
many	TRBV4-3	NA	TRBJ1-1	CASSQDLPTEAFF	TGCGCCAGCAGCCAAGATCTCCCCACTGAAGCTTTCTTT
few	TRBV9	TRBD2	TRBJ2-1	CASRKREGDEQFF	TGTGCCAGCAGAAAGCGGGAGGGCGATGAGCAGTTCTTC
NA	TRBV13	TRBD2	TRBJ2-3	CASSQGLALGDTQYF	TGTGCCAGCAGCCAGGGACTAGCCCTGGGGGATACGCAGTATTTT
NA	TRBV4-3	TRBD1	TRBJ2-2	CASSQTSLGQVSDTGELFF	TGCGCCAGCAGCCAAACCTCCCTCGGACAGGTTTCCGACACCGGGGAGCTGTTTTTT
many	TRBV27	NA	TRBJ1-1	CASRQTRNTEAFF	TGTGCCAGCAGACAGACAAGGAACACTGAAGCTTTCTTT
many	TRBV12-3/TRBV12-4	TRBD1	TRBJ2-7	CASSLGPHRQGPYEQYF	TGTGCCAGCAGTTTAGGCCCACATCGACAGGGCCCCTACGAGCAGTACTTC
many	TRBV5-5	TRBD1	TRBJ2-7	CASSSWDSHYEQYF	TGTGCCAGCAGCTCGTGGGACAGCCACTACGAGCAGTACTTC
few	TRBV9	NA	TRBJ2-5	CASSALNKVQETQYF	TGTGCCAGCAGCGCCCTGAATAAGGTTCAAGAGACCCAGTACTTC